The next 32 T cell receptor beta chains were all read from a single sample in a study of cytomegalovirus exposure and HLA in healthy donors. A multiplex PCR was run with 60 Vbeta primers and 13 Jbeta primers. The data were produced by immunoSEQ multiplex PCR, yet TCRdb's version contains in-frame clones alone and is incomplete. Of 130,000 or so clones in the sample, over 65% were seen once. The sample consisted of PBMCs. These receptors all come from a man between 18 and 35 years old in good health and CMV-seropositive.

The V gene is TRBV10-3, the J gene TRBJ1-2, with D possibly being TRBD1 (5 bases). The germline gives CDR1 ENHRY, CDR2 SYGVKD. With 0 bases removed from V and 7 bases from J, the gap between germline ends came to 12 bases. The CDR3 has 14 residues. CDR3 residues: CAISESRQGGGYTF. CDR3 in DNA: TGTGCCATCAGTGAGTCAAGGCAGGGAGGTGGCTACACCTTC.

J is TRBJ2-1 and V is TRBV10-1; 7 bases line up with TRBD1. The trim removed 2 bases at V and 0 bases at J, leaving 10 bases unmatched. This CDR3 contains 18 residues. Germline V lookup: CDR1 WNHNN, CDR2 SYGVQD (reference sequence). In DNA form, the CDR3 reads TGCGCCAGCAGTGAGAAATTGACAGGGAAGAGCTCCTACAATGAGCAGTTCTTC. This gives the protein CASSEKLTGKSSYNEQFF.

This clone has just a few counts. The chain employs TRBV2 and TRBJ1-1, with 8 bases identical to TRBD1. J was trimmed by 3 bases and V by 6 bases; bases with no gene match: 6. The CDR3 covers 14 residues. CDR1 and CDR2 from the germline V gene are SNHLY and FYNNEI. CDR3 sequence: CASRLGQGYTEAFF. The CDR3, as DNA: TGTGCCAGCAGACTCGGACAGGGATACACTGAAGCTTTCTTT.

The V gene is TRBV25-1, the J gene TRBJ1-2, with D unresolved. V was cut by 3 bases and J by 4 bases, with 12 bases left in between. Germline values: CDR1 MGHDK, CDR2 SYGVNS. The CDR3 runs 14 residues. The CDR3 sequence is CASSEGGEAYGYTF. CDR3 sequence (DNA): TGTGCCAGCAGTGAGGGTGGGGAGGCCTATGGCTACACCTTC.

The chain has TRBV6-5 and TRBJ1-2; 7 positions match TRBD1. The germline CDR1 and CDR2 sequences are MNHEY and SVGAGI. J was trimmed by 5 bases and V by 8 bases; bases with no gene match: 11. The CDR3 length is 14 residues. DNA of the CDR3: TGTGCCAGCTGCACAGGGGTGGGGATTTATGGCTACACCTTC. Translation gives CASCTGVGIYGYTF.

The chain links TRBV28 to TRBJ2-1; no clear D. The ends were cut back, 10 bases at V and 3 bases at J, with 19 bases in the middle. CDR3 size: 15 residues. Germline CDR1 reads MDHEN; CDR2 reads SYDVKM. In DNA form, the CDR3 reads TGTGCCACCCTGCCACCTCCTAGAAACTACAATGAGCAGTTCTTC. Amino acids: CATLPPPRNYNEQFF.

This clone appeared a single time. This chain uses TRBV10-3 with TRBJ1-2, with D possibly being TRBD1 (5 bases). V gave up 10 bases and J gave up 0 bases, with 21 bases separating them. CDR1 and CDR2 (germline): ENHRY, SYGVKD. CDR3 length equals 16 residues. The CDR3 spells CATSVSSTATNYGYTF. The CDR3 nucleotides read TGTGCCACCTCAGTGAGTTCGACAGCCACTAACTATGGCTACACCTTC.

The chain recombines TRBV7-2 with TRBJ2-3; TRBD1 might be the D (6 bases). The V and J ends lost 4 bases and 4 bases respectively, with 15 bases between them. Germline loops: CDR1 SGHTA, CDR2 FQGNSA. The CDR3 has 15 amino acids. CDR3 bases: TGTGCCAGCAGCTCAGGGGTCTCCTCCGCAGATACGCAGTATTTT. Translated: CASSSGVSSADTQYF.

The CDR3 reads CASSIEGAGTEAFF. CDR3 coding DNA: TGTGCCAGTAGTATCGAGGGGGCGGGCACTGAAGCTTTCTTT. The chain employs TRBV19 and TRBJ1-1, with 7 nucleotides matching TRBD1. The germline gives CDR1 LNHDA, CDR2 SQIVND (reference sequence). V dropped 3 bases and J dropped 4; count of bases not matched to a gene: 5. The CDR3 is 14 amino acids.

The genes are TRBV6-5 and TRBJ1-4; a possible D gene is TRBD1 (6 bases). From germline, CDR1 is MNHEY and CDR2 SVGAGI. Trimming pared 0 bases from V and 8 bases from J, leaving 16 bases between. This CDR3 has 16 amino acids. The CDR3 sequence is CASSYSMAGQGEKLFF. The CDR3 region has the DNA TGTGCCAGCAGTTACTCGATGGCCGGCCAGGGGGAAAAACTGTTTTTT.

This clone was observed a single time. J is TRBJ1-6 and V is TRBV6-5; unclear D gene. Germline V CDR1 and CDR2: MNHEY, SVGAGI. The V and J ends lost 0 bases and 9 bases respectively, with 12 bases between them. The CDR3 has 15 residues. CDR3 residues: CASSYSESRPSPLHF. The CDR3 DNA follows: TGTGCCAGCAGTTACTCCGAATCGAGGCCTTCACCCCTCCACTTT.

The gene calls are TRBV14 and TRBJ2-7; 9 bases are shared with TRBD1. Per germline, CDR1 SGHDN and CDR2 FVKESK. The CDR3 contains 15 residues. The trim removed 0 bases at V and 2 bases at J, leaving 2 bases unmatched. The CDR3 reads CASSQEGQGPYEQYF. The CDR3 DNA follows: TGTGCCAGCAGCCAAGAGGGACAGGGCCCCTACGAGCAGTACTTC. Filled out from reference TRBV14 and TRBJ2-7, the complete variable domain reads EAGVTQFPSHSVIEKGQTVTLRCDPISGHDNLYWYRRVMGKEIKFLLHFVKESKQDESGMPNNRFLAERTGGTYSTLKVQPAELEDSGVYFCASSQEGQGPYEQYFGPGTRLTVT.

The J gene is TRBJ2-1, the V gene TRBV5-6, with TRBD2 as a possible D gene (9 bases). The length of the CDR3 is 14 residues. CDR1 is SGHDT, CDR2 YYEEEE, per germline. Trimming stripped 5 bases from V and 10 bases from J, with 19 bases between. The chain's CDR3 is CASRPDRAGGEQFF. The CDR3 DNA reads TGTGCCAGCAGACCGGACAGGGCGGGAGGGGAGCAGTTCTTC.

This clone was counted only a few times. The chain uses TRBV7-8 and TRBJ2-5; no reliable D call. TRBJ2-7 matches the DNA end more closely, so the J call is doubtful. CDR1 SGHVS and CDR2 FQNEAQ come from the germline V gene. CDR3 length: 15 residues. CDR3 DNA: TGTGCCAGCAGCTTAGTCGCGACTGAAGCCTACGAGCAGTACTTC. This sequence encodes CASSLVATEAYEQYF.

The CDR3 DNA reads TGTGCCATTCCCTCGGGGGGAGGCTCCTACGAGCAGTACTTC. Protein: CAIPSGGGSYEQYF. This chain joins TRBV2 and TRBJ2-7; 7 bases are shared with TRBD2. CDR3 length equals 14 residues. V gave up 10 bases and J gave up 0 bases; unmatched junction bases: 9. CDR1 SNHLY and CDR2 FYNNEI come from the germline V gene.

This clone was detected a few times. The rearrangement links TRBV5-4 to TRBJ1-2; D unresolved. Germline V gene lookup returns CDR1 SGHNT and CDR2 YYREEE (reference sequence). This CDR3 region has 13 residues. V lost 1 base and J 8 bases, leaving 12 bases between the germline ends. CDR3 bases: TGTGCCAGCAGCTTGAAGGCCGCGCGGGGCTACACCTTC. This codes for CASSLKAARGYTF.

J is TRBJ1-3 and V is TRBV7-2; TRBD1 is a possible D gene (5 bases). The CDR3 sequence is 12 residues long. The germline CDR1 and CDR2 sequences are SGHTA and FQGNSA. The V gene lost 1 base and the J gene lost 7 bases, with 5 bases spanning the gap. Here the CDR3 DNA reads TGTGCCAGCAGCTTAGAGGGGAACACCATATATTTT. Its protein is CASSLEGNTIYF.

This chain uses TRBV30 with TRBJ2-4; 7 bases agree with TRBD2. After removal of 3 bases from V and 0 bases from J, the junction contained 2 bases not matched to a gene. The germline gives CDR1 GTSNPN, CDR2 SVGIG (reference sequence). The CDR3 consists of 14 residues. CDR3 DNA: TGTGCCTGGAGCTGGGGGGGAGCCAAAAACATTCAGTACTTC. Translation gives CAWSWGGAKNIQYF.

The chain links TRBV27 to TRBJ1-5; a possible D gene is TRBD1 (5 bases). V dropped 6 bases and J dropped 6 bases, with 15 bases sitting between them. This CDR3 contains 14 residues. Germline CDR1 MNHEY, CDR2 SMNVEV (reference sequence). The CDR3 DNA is TGTGCCAGCAGCCACGGGGGATCTGGTCAGCCCCAGCATTTT. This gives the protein CASSHGGSGQPQHF.

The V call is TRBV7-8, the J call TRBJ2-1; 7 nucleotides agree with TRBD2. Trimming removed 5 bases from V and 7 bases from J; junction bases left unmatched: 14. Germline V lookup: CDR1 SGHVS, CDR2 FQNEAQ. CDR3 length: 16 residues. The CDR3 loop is CASSPIWRETGNEQFF. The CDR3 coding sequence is TGTGCCAGCAGCCCTATATGGCGGGAGACGGGTAATGAGCAGTTCTTC.

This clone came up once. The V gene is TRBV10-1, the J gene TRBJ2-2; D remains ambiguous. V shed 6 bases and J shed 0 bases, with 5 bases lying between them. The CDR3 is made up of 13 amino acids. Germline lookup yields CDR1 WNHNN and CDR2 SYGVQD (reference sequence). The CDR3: CASRAPNTGELFF. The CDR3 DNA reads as TGCGCCAGCAGAGCACCGAACACCGGGGAGCTGTTTTTT.

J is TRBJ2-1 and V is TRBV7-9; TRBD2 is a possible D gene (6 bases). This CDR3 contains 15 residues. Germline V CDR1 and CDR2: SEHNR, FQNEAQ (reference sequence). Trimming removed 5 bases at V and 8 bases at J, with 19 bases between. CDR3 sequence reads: CASSRGAINEDEQFF. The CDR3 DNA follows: TGTGCCAGCAGCCGCGGGGCCATAAACGAGGATGAGCAGTTCTTC. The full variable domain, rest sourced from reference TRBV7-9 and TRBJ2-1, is DTGVSQNPRHKITKRGQNVTFRCDPISEHNRLYWYRQTLGQGPEFLTYFQNEAQLEKSRLLSDRFSAERPKGSFSTLEIQRTEQGDSAMYLCASSRGAINEDEQFFGPGTRLTVL.

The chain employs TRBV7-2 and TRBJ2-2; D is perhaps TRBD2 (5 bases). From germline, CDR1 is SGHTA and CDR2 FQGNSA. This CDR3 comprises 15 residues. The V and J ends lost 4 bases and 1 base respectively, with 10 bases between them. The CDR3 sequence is CASSSRAGNTGELFF. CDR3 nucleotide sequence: TGTGCCAGCAGCTCCCGGGCGGGGAACACCGGGGAGCTGTTTTTT. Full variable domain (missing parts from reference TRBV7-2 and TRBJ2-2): GAGVSQSPSNKVTEKGKDVELRCDPISGHTALYWYRQSLGQGLEFLIYFQGNSAPDKSGLPSDRFSAERTGGSVSTLTIQRTQQEDSAVYLCASSSRAGNTGELFFGEGSRLTVL.

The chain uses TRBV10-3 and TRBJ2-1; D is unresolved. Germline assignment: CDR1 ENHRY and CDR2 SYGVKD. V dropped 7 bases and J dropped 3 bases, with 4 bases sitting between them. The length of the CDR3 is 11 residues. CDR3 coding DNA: TGTGCCATCACTAGCTACAATGAGCAGTTCTTC. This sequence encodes CAITSYNEQFF.

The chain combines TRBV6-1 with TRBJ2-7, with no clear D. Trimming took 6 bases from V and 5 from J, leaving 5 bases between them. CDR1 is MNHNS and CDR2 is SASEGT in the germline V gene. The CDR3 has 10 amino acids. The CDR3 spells CASSLNEQYF. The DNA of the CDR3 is TGTGCCAGCAGCCTTAACGAGCAGTACTTC.

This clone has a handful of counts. The CDR3 reads CASRLTGGANYGYTF. For the CDR3, the DNA is TGTGCCAGCCGGCTGACAGGGGGCGCAAACTATGGCTACACCTTC. The chain recombines TRBV6-1 with TRBJ1-2, with 10 bases identical to TRBD1. Germline CDR1 and CDR2: MNHNS and SASEGT. Trimming removed 8 bases from V and 2 bases from J; junction bases left unmatched: 8. The CDR3 is 15 amino acids.

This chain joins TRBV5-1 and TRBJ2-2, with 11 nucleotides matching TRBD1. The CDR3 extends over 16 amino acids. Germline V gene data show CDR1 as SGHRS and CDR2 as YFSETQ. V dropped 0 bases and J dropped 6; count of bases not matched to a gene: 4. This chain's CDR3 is CASSLATGQGAGELFF. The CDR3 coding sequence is TGCGCCAGCAGCTTGGCAACGGGACAGGGGGCCGGGGAGCTGTTTTTT.

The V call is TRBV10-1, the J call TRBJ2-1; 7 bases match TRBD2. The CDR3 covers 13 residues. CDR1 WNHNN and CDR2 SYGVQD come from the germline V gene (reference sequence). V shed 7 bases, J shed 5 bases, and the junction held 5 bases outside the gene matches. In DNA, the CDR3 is TGCGCCAGCACCGAGACTAGCCACAATGAGCAGTTCTTC. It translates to CASTETSHNEQFF.

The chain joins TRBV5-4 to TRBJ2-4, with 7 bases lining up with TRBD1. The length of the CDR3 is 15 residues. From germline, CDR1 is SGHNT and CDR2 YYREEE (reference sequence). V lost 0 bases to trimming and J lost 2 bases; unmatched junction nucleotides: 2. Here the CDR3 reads CASSLGQGTKNIQYF. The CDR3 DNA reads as TGTGCCAGCAGCTTGGGACAGGGAACCAAAAACATTCAGTACTTC.

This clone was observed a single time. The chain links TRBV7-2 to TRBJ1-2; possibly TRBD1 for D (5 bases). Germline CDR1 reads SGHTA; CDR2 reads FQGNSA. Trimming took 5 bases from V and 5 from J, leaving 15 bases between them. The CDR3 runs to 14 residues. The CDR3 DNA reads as TGTGCCAGCAGCCCCTCAGGGTTTCGGTATGGCTACACCTTC. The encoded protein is CASSPSGFRYGYTF.

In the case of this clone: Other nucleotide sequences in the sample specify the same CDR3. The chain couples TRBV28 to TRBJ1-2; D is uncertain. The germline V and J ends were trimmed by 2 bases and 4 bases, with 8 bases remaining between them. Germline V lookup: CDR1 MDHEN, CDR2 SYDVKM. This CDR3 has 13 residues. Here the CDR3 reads CASSLGQLYGYTF. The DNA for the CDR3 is TGTGCCAGCAGTTTAGGGCAGCTCTATGGCTACACCTTC.

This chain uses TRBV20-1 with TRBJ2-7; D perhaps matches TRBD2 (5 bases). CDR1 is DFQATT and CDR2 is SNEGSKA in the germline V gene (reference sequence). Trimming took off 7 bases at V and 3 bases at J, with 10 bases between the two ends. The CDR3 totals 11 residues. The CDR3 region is CSGGVGYEQYF. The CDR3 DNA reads TGCAGTGGGGGAGTGGGCTACGAGCAGTACTTC.